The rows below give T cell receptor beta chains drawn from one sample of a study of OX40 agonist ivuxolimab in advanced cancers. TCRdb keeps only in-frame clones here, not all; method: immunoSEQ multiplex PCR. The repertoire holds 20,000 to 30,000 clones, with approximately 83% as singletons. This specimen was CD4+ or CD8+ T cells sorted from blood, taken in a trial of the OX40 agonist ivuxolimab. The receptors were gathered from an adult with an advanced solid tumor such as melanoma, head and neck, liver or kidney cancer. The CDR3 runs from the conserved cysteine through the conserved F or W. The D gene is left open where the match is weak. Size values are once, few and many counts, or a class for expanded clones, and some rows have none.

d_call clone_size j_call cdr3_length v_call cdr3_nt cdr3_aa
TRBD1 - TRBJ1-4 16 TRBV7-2 TGTGCCAGCAGCTTACCGGGACAGGGTGACGGTGAAAAACTGTTTTTT CASSLPGQGDGEKLFF
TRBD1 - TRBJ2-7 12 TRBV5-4 TGTGCCAGCAGCTTTACAGGGGACGAGCAGTACTTC CASSFTGDEQYF
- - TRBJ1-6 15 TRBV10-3 TGTGCCATCAGTGATACAGGGAACTATAATTCACCCCTCCACTTT CAISDTGNYNSPLHF
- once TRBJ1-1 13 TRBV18 TGTGCCAGCTCAAGGATCGCGAACACTGAAGCTTTCTTT CASSRIANTEAFF
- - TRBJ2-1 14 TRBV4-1 TGCGCCAGCCGACCAGAGGACAGCATTAATGAGCAGTTCTTC CASRPEDSINEQFF
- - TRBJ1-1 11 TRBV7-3 TGTGCCAGCAGCGGCGGTGCTGAAGCTTTCTTT CASSGGAEAFF
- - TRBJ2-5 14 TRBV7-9 TGTGCCAGCAGCTTATCTGCAGGGACGGAGACCCAGTACTTC CASSLSAGTETQYF
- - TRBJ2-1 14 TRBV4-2 TGTGCCAGCAGCCAAGAGCTCGCGGTCCATGAGCAGTTCTTC CASSQELAVHEQFF
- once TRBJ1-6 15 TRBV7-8 TGTGCCAGCAGCTTAAATACGGGAAGTAATTCACCCCTCCACTTT CASSLNTGSNSPLHF
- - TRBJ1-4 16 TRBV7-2 TGTGCCAGCAGCTTCTGGGCCAACCTTAAACATGAAAAACTGTTTTTT CASSFWANLKHEKLFF
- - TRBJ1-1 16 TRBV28 TGTGCCAGCACCAGTGGGGGGGGCGTATGGAACACTGAAGCTTTCTTT CASTSGGGVWNTEAFF
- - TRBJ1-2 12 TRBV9 TGTGCCAGCTACAGGGTATCGGGAGGCTACACCTTC CASYRVSGGYTF
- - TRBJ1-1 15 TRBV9 TGTGCCAGCAGCGTAGGGAGAATTGCGAACACTGAAGCTTTCTTT CASSVGRIANTEAFF
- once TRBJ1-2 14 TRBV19 TGTGCCAGTAGTCTAAGTTCCGGGGGCTATGGCTACACCTTC CASSLSSGGYGYTF
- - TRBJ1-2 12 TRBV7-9 TGTGCCAGCAGCTCGGCAGGCCTTGGCTACACCTTC CASSSAGLGYTF
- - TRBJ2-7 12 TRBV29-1 TGCAGCGTTGAAGATGATGGGGTTGGGCAGTACTTC CSVEDDGVGQYF